The 11 T cell receptor beta chains reported below all come from one sample, sequenced in a study of cytotoxic CD8 clonotypes in ibrutinib-treated CLL. TCRdb's table, derived via immunoSEQ multiplex PCR, lists solely in-frame clones and lacks some. The sample consists of 150,000 to 250,000 clones, around 72% of them appearing once. The sample consisted of PBMCs, taken after 24 months of ibrutinib treatment. Source of these receptors: a human donor with chronic lymphocytic leukemia.

The genes are TRBV4-3 and TRBJ2-1; 8 bases match TRBD1. The CDR3 is 17 residues long. CDR1 and CDR2 (germline): LGHNA, YSLEER. The ends lost 0 bases at V and 4 bases at J; junction bases unmatched: 8. CDR3 loop: CASSQEPRDRLYNEQFF. The DNA for the CDR3 is TGCGCCAGCAGCCAAGAACCCCGGGACAGGCTTTACAATGAGCAGTTCTTC.

This sequence joins TRBV9 and TRBJ2-3, with 7 positions matching TRBD2. CDR3 size: 14 residues. Trimming removed 6 bases from V and 5 bases from J; junction bases left unmatched: 9. From germline, CDR1 is SGDLS and CDR2 YYNGEE. DNA for the CDR3: TGTGCCAGCACTGCGCGGGAGAGTCTAGATACGCAGTATTTT. Translation gives CASTARESLDTQYF.

This clone was seen once. V usage is TRBV5-1 and J usage is TRBJ2-7; 9 bases line up with TRBD2. The CDR3 contains 18 residues. Germline trimming cut 0 bases from V and 5 bases from J; bases unmatched to any gene: 15. Germline V lookup: CDR1 SGHRS, CDR2 YFSETQ. CDR3 nucleotides: TGCGCCAGCAGCTTGGGTACAGTCGCGGGAGGGCTTACAAACGAGCAGTACTTC. It codes for CASSLGTVAGGLTNEQYF.

This clone has a single count. The V call is TRBV9, the J call TRBJ2-1; 10 positions agree with TRBD2. This CDR3 has 16 residues. The V gene's germline CDR1 is SGDLS and CDR2 YYNGEE. V shed 0 bases, J shed 6 bases, and the junction held 6 bases outside the gene matches. The CDR3 bases are TGTGCCAGCAGCGTAGAAGCGGGAGGGCCTCGCAATGAGCAGTTCTTC. This gives the protein CASSVEAGGPRNEQFF. Supplemented by reference TRBV9 and TRBJ2-1, the full variable domain reads DSGVTQTPKHLITATGQRVTLRCSPRSGDLSVYWYQQSLDQGLQFLIQYYNGEERAKGNILERFSAQQFPDLHSELNLSSLELGDSALYFCASSVEAGGPRNEQFFGPGTRLTVL.

The chain combines TRBV9 with TRBJ2-7; D is perhaps TRBD1 (6 bases). The CDR3 runs 16 residues. With 3 bases removed from V and 2 bases from J, the gap between germline ends came to 18 bases. Germline V lookup: CDR1 SGDLS, CDR2 YYNGEE. Here the CDR3 DNA reads TGTGCCAGCAGCGCGCCGACAGGTGCCAAGACCTACGAGCAGTACTTC. This translates into CASSAPTGAKTYEQYF.

The V call is TRBV5-1, the J call TRBJ1-4; D not certain. The V gene lost 1 base and the J gene lost 3 bases, with 4 bases spanning the gap. CDR3 size: 13 residues. Germline V gene lookup returns CDR1 SGHRS and CDR2 YFSETQ. The CDR3, as DNA: TGCGCCAGCAGCTTGTACGCTAATGAAAAACTGTTTTTT. Residues: CASSLYANEKLFF.

This clone turned up a few times. The rearrangement joins TRBV7-2 to TRBJ1-1; 7 nucleotides line up with TRBD1. CDR1 and CDR2 from the germline V gene are SGHTA and FQGNSA. V trimming: 2 bases; J trimming: 4 bases; junction bases outside the gene matches: 7. The CDR3 sequence is 15 residues long. The CDR3 is CASSLRKGGGTEAFF. The CDR3 DNA reads TGTGCCAGCAGCTTACGTAAAGGGGGCGGCACTGAAGCTTTCTTT.

V is TRBV6-5 and J is TRBJ2-1; perhaps TRBD1 as D (7 bases). Germline-derived CDR1 and CDR2 are MNHEY and SVGAGI. The ends were cut back, 5 bases at V and 7 bases at J, with 9 bases in the middle. The length of the CDR3 is 12 residues. In DNA form, the CDR3 reads TGTGCCAGCAGTGCAGGGGGGAATGAGCAGTTCTTC. This gives the protein CASSAGGNEQFF.

This clone was observed a handful of times. This chain uses TRBV10-3 with TRBJ1-2; 12 bases align to TRBD1. Losses at the gene ends were 6 bases for V and 7 bases for J; bases not matched to a gene: 3. In germline, CDR1 is ENHRY, CDR2 SYGVKD. The CDR3 has 13 amino acids. CDR3 coding DNA: TGTGCCATCAGCGAGGGACAGGGGGCTGGCTACACCTTC. Translation gives CAISEGQGAGYTF.

The gene calls are TRBV2 and TRBJ1-5; possibly TRBD1 for D (6 bases). From germline, CDR1 is SNHLY and CDR2 FYNNEI. The CDR3 is made up of 19 amino acids. V lost 4 bases and J lost 2, with 24 bases in between. The CDR3 here is CASSGLSTGLSLGNQPQHF. In nucleotides, the CDR3 is TGTGCCAGCAGTGGCCTTTCGACAGGCTTATCCCTGGGCAATCAGCCCCAGCATTTT. The full variable domain, in which reference TRBV2 and TRBJ1-5 provide the parts outside the CDR3, is EPEVTQTPSHQVTQMGQEVILRCVPISNHLYFYWYRQILGQKVEFLVSFYNNEISEKSEIFDDQFSVERPDGSNFTLKIRSTKLEDSAMYFCASSGLSTGLSLGNQPQHFGDGTRLSIL.

The CDR3 region has the DNA TGTGCCAGCAGCACGAAAACTAGCGGGAGGTGGAGTGAGCAGTTCTTC. It codes for CASSTKTSGRWSEQFF. The genes are TRBV7-6 and TRBJ2-1, with 12 positions matching TRBD2. Germline loops: CDR1 SGHVS, CDR2 FNYEAQ. The CDR3 totals 16 residues. V lost 5 bases, J lost 9 bases, and 11 bases stayed unmatched. The variable domain in full, completed from reference TRBV7-6 and TRBJ2-1, reads GAGVSQSPRYKVTKRGQDVALRCDPISGHVSLYWYRQALGQGPEFLTYFNYEAQQDKSGLPNDRFSAERPEGSISTLTIQRTEQRDSAMYRCASSTKTSGRWSEQFFGPGTRLTVL.